This entry lists 21 T cell receptor beta chains sequenced from one sample in a study of blood T cell repertoires in COVID-19. Assay: immunoSEQ multiplex PCR; the TCRdb copy retains only in-frame clones and omits some. The table includes a few hundred thousand clones, around 82% detected once. The sequencing input was peripheral blood. The receptor source for this set is a human donor in a cohort sampled during active COVID-19.

The chain joins TRBV19 to TRBJ2-7; 7 bases align to TRBD2. Germline CDR1 LNHDA, CDR2 SQIVND (reference sequence). This CDR3 region has 14 residues. Trimming at V came to 6 bases and at J to 3 bases, leaving 8 bases not matched to a gene. CDR3 protein: CASSSTWGGYEQYF. The CDR3 DNA is TGTGCCAGTAGCAGTACGTGGGGGGGCTACGAGCAGTACTTC.

This sequence joins TRBV19 and TRBJ2-7; weak D call: TRBD2 (5 bases). The CDR3 spans 16 residues. Germline V gene data show CDR1 as LNHDA and CDR2 as SQIVND (reference sequence). The V end was cut by 3 bases, the J end by 0 bases, with 15 bases between. For the CDR3, the DNA is TGTGCCAGTAGTATGAAAGCGGTTTACAGCTCCTACGAGCAGTACTTC. Protein product: CASSMKAVYSSYEQYF. Full variable domain (remainder filled in from reference TRBV19 and TRBJ2-7): DGGITQSPKYLFRKEGQNVTLSCEQNLNHDAMYWYRQDPGQGLRLIYYSQIVNDFQKGDIAEGYSVSREKKESFPLTVTSAQKNPTAFYLCASSMKAVYSSYEQYFGPGTRLTVT.

The J gene is TRBJ2-5, the V gene TRBV11-2; TRBD2 matches 8 bases. J lost 6 bases, V lost 5 bases, and 14 bases had no gene match. The CDR3 has 16 residues. Per germline, CDR1 SGHAT and CDR2 FQNNGV. This chain's CDR3 is CASSHQSGGHRKTQYF. The CDR3 DNA reads as TGTGCCAGCAGCCATCAAAGCGGGGGCCATCGAAAGACCCAGTACTTC.

This rearrangement joins TRBV10-3 to TRBJ2-7, with 8 bases aligning to TRBD1. This CDR3 is 13 amino acids long. Germline CDR1 and CDR2: ENHRY and SYGVKD. The J segment lost 7 bases and the V segment lost 1 base, leaving 3 bases of the junction unmatched. The CDR3 loop reads CAISEWDRLEQYF. For the CDR3, the DNA is TGTGCCATCAGTGAGTGGGACAGGTTGGAGCAGTACTTC.

This clone was seen a few times. The V call is TRBV7-9, the J call TRBJ2-2, with 13 bases aligning to TRBD2. CDR1 is SEHNR and CDR2 is FQNEAQ in the germline V gene (reference sequence). The V gene end was trimmed by 2 bases and the J gene end by 6 bases; junction bases not matched to a gene: 6. The length of the CDR3 is 17 residues. CDR3: CASSLSLAGGPSGELFF. CDR3 nucleotides: TGTGCCAGCAGCTTATCACTAGCGGGAGGGCCCTCCGGGGAGCTGTTTTTT. Full variable domain (missing parts from reference TRBV7-9 and TRBJ2-2): DTGVSQNPRHKITKRGQNVTFRCDPISEHNRLYWYRQTLGQGPEFLTYFQNEAQLEKSRLLSDRFSAERPKGSFSTLEIQRTEQGDSAMYLCASSLSLAGGPSGELFFGEGSRLTVL.

The CDR3 loop is CASPLGGRRTGNTIYF. The CDR3 nucleotides read TGTGCCAGCCCCCTGGGGGGGCGCAGAACTGGAAACACCATATATTTT. The rearrangement joins TRBV27 to TRBJ1-3; TRBD1 might be the D (6 bases). The germline V and J ends were trimmed by 8 bases and 2 bases, with 19 bases remaining between them. Germline CDR1 is MNHEY and CDR2 is SMNVEV (reference sequence). The CDR3 has 16 residues.

This clone was seen only a few times. The CDR3 bases are TGTGCCAGCAGCTCCCACAGATTCTACGAGCAGTACTTC. It codes for CASSSHRFYEQYF. The chain has TRBV11-2 and TRBJ2-7, with unresolved D. This CDR3 has 13 residues. Germline V CDR1 and CDR2: SGHAT, FQNNGV. Trimming left V 4 bases short and J 3 bases short, with 10 bases between.

This chain uses TRBV5-1 with TRBJ2-1; weak D call: TRBD2 (6 bases). V was cut by 5 bases and J by 4 bases, with 13 bases left in between. The CDR3 has 14 residues. The V gene's germline CDR1 is SGHRS and CDR2 YFSETQ. Here the CDR3 DNA reads TGCGCCAGCAGTAAGAGCGGGTTGTACAATGAGCAGTTCTTC. It codes for CASSKSGLYNEQFF.

The J gene is TRBJ1-5, the V gene TRBV15; no definite D call. V was pared by 0 bases and J by 1 base, with 19 bases between. This CDR3 comprises 19 residues. CDR1 and CDR2 from the germline V gene are LNHNV and YYDKDF (reference sequence). The CDR3 DNA follows: TGTGCCACCAGCAGAGACAAATGGGAGAACCTGAAAAGCAATCAGCCCCAGCATTTT. As protein: CATSRDKWENLKSNQPQHF.

J is TRBJ2-3 and V is TRBV5-8; the match to TRBD1 covers 10 bases. The CDR3 consists of 16 residues. Germline CDR1 reads SGHTS; CDR2 reads YDEGEE. J gave up 2 bases and V 3 bases, and 6 bases lay outside the gene matches. CDR3 protein: CASSSGQGGYTDTQYF. CDR3 DNA: TGTGCCAGCAGCTCCGGACAGGGGGGATACACAGATACGCAGTATTTT.

This chain connects TRBV12-5 to TRBJ2-7; the D gene is possibly TRBD2 (7 bases). Germline CDR1 is LGHNT and CDR2 is FRNRAP. The CDR3 length is 16 residues. Trimming stripped 0 bases from V and 2 bases from J, with 14 bases between. The CDR3 spells CASGLVPGGPTYEQYF. In nucleotides, the CDR3 is TGTGCTAGTGGTTTGGTACCGGGGGGCCCCACCTACGAGCAGTACTTC.

The V and J genes are TRBV28 and TRBJ1-1, with D possibly TRBD1 on 6 matching bases. The V end lost 7 bases, the J end lost 1 base, and 16 bases lay between the germline ends. This CDR3 region has 15 residues. CDR1 is MDHEN, CDR2 SYDVKM, per germline. The CDR3 spells CASTMTGQQNTEAFF. As DNA, the CDR3 is TGTGCCAGCACCATGACGGGACAACAGAACACTGAAGCTTTCTTT.

This clone has just one count. CDR3 loop: CASSLESSGGRYSSYNEQFF. The DNA for the CDR3 is TGTGCCAGCAGCTTAGAATCTAGCGGGGGGCGATACAGCTCCTACAATGAGCAGTTCTTC. The chain couples TRBV7-6 to TRBJ2-1, with TRBD2 identical over 11 bases. After removal of 1 base from V and 0 bases from J, the junction contained 11 bases not matched to a gene. Germline CDR1 and CDR2: SGHVS and FNYEAQ. The length of the CDR3 is 20 residues.

The rearrangement uses TRBV2 and TRBJ2-1, with 9 positions matching TRBD2. Germline trimming cut 6 bases from V and 1 base from J; bases unmatched to any gene: 4. This CDR3 spans 15 amino acids. CDR1 SNHLY and CDR2 FYNNEI come from the germline V gene. CDR3 protein: CASRGTSRSYNEQFF. The CDR3 nucleotides are TGTGCCAGCAGGGGGACTAGCCGGTCCTACAATGAGCAGTTCTTC. Variable domain in full (rest from reference TRBV2 and TRBJ2-1): EPEVTQTPSHQVTQMGQEVILRCVPISNHLYFYWYRQILGQKVEFLVSFYNNEISEKSEIFDDQFSVERPDGSNFTLKIRSTKLEDSAMYFCASRGTSRSYNEQFFGPGTRLTVL.

This sequence joins TRBV5-1 and TRBJ2-1; D may be TRBD1 (5 bases). CDR1 and CDR2 from the germline V gene are SGHRS and YFSETQ. The CDR3 extends over 15 amino acids. The V end was cut by 1 base, the J end by 5 bases, with 13 bases between. The CDR3 DNA reads as TGCGCCAGCAGCTTGATTCCAGGGTGGGACAATGAGCAGTTCTTC. Translating gives CASSLIPGWDNEQFF. Looking up the rest from reference TRBV5-1 and TRBJ2-1 gives the full variable domain: KAGVTQTPRYLIKTRGQQVTLSCSPISGHRSVSWYQQTPGQGLQFLFEYFSETQRNKGNFPGRFSGRQFSNSRSEMNVSTLELGDSALYLCASSLIPGWDNEQFFGPGTRLTVL.

This clone appeared once. The J gene is TRBJ2-5, the V gene TRBV4-3, with 11 bases aligning to TRBD2. With V trimmed by 0 bases and J by 5 bases, 11 bases remained unmatched. Germline CDR1 reads LGHNA; CDR2 reads YSLEER. The CDR3 is made up of 18 amino acids. Written as DNA, the CDR3 is TGCGCCAGCAGCCAAGATCTCCCCTCGAGACTAGCGGGGGAGACCCAGTACTTC. It is translated as CASSQDLPSRLAGETQYF.

CDR3 bases: TGTGCCAGCAATAAAATAGCGGGGGGGGAGGATACGCAGTATTTT. Translation: CASNKIAGGEDTQYF. The J gene is TRBJ2-3, the V gene TRBV2, with 11 positions matching TRBD2. The germline V gene encodes CDR1 SNHLY and CDR2 FYNNEI. This CDR3 contains 15 residues. The V segment lost 7 bases and the J segment 6 bases; nucleotides outside the gene matches: 9.

The J gene is TRBJ2-5, the V gene TRBV4-3; the match to TRBD2 covers 7 bases. CDR3 length: 15 amino acids. Germline CDR1 is LGHNA and CDR2 is YSLEER. The V and J ends lost 1 base and 0 bases, in that order; junction bases with no gene match: 2. CDR3 sequence (DNA): TGCGCCAGCAGCCAAGTGGGGACTAACCAAGAGACCCAGTACTTC. It is translated as CASSQVGTNQETQYF.

The chain links TRBV6-2 or TRBV6-3 to TRBJ1-2; 11 positions agree with TRBD1. CDR3 size: 14 residues. Germline V gene lookup returns CDR1 MNHEY and CDR2 SVGEGT. V was pared by 6 bases and J by 5 bases, with 5 bases of the junction left unmatched. The CDR3 loop is CASSPGQGEYGYTF. CDR3 nucleotides: TGTGCCAGCAGCCCGGGACAGGGGGAATATGGCTACACCTTC.

This chain uses TRBV12-3 or TRBV12-4 with TRBJ2-1; tentatively, D is TRBD2 (6 bases). The CDR3 totals 13 residues. V was trimmed by 6 bases and J by 4 bases, leaving 10 bases between them. The CDR3 coding sequence is TGTGCCAGCAGCAGACTAGAATACAATGAGCAGTTCTTC. Translated: CASSRLEYNEQFF.

The rearrangement joins TRBV2 to TRBJ2-2, with 9 nucleotides matching TRBD2. CDR1 is SNHLY and CDR2 is FYNNEI in the germline V gene. V dropped 6 bases and J dropped 4; count of bases not matched to a gene: 9. This CDR3 contains 16 residues. The CDR3 DNA is TGTGCCAGCAGCGCTAGCGGGACACACCTCACCGGGGAGCTGTTTTTT. Translating gives CASSASGTHLTGELFF.